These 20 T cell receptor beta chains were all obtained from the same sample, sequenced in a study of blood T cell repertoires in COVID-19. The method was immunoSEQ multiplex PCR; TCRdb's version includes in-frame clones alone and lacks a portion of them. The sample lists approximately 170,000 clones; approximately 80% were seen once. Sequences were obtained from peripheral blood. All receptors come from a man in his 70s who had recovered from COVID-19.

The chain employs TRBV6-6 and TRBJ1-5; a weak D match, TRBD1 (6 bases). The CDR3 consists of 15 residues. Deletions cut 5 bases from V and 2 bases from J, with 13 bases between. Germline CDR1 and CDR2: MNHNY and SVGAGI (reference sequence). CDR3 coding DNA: TGTGCCAGCAGTGCAAACAGGGTAGGCAATCAGCCCCAGCATTTT. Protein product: CASSANRVGNQPQHF.

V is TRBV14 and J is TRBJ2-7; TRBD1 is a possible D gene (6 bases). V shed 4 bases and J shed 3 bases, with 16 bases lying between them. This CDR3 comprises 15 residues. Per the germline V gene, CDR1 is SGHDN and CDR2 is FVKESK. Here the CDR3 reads CASSRSTQGIYEQYF. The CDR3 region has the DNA TGTGCCAGCAGCCGCTCAACACAGGGTATCTACGAGCAGTACTTC.

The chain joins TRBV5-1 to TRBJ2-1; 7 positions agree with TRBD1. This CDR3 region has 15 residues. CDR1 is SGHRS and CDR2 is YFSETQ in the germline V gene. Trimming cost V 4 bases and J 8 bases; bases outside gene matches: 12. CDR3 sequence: CASSHRKEQGHEQFF. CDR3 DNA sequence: TGCGCCAGCAGCCACCGGAAGGAACAGGGGCATGAGCAGTTCTTC.

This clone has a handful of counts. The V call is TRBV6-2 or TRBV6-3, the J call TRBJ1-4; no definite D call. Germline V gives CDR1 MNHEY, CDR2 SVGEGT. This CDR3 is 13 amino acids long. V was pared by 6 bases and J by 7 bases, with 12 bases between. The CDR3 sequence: CASSLGETEKLFF. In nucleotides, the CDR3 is TGTGCCAGCAGCCTCGGGGAGACTGAAAAACTGTTTTTT.

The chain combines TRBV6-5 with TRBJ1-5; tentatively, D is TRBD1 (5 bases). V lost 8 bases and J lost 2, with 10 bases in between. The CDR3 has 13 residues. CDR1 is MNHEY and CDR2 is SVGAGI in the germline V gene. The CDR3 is CASSRGGNQPQHF. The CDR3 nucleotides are TGTGCCAGCTCTAGGGGTGGCAATCAGCCCCAGCATTTT.

The CDR3 DNA reads TGCGCCAGCAGACGAGACCGGGCCCTTATCGGAGGGAGGGCCCTCGGAGAGACCCAGTACTTC. The encoded protein is CASRRDRALIGGRALGETQYF. The V and J genes are TRBV10-2 and TRBJ2-5, with 7 bases that match TRBD2. The germline V gene encodes CDR1 WSHSY and CDR2 SAAADI. The CDR3 length is 21 residues. J gave up 4 bases and V 6 bases, and 29 bases lay outside the gene matches.

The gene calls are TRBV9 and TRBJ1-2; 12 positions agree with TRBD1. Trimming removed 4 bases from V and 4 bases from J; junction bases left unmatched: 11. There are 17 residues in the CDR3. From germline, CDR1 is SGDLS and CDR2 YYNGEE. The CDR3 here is CASSTSKGQGAGYGYTF. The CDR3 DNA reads TGTGCCAGCAGCACGAGCAAGGGACAGGGGGCAGGCTATGGCTACACCTTC.

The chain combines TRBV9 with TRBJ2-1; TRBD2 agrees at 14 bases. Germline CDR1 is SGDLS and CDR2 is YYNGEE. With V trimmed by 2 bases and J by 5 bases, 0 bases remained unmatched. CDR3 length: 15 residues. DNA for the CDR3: TGTGCCAGCAGCGTGGGACTAGCGGGAGACAATGAGCAGTTCTTC. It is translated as CASSVGLAGDNEQFF.

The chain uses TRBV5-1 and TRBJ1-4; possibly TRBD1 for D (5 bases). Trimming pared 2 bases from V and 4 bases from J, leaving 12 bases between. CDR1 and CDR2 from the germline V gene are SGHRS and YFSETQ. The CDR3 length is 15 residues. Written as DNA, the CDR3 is TGCGCCAGCAGCTTAAGTCAGGGTCATAATGAAAAACTGTTTTTT. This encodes CASSLSQGHNEKLFF.

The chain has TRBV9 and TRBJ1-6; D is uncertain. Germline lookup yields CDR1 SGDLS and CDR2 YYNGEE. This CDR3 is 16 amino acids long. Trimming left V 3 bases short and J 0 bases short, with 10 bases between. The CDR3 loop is CASSEDLSSYNSPLHF. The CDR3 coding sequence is TGTGCCAGCAGCGAGGACTTAAGCTCCTATAATTCACCCCTCCACTTT. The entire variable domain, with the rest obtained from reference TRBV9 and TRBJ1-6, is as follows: DSGVTQTPKHLITATGQRVTLRCSPRSGDLSVYWYQQSLDQGLQFLIQYYNGEERAKGNILERFSAQQFPDLHSELNLSSLELGDSALYFCASSEDLSSYNSPLHFGNGTRLTVT.

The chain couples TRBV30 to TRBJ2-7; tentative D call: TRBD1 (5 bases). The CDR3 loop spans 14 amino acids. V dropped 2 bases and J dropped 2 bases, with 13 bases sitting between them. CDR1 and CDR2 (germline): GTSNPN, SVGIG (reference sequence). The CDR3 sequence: CAWSRQGAAYEQYF. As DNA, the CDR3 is TGTGCCTGGAGTCGTCAAGGGGCGGCCTACGAGCAGTACTTC.

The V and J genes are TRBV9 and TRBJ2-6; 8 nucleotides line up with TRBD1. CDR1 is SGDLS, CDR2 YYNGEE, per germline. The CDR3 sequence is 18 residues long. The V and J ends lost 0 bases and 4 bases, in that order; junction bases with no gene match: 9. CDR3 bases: TGTGCCAGCAGCGTAGCTACTTGGACAGGGCCCGGGGCCAACGTCCTGACTTTC. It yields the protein CASSVATWTGPGANVLTF.

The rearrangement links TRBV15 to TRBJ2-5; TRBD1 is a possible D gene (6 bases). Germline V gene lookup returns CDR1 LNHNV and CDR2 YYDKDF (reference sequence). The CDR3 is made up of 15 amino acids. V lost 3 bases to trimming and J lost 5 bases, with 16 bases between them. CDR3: CATSSPRGLGETQYF. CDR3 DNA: TGTGCCACCAGCAGCCCCAGGGGCTTAGGGGAGACCCAGTACTTC.

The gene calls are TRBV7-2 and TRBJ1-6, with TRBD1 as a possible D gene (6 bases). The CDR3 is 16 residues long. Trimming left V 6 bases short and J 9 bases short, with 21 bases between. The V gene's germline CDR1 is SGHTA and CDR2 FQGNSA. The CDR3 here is CASSPQWAGASSPLHF. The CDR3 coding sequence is TGTGCCAGCAGTCCTCAGTGGGCAGGGGCTTCTTCACCCCTCCACTTT.

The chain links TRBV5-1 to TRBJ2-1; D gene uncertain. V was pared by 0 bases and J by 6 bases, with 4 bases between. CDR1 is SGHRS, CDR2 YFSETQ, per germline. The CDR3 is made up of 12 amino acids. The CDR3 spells CASSLALNEQFF. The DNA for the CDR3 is TGCGCCAGCAGCTTGGCTCTCAATGAGCAGTTCTTC.

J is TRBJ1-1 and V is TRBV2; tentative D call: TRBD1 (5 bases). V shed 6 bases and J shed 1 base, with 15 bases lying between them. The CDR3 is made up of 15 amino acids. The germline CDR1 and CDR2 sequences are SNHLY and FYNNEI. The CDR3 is CASSSKGLWNTEAFF. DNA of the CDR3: TGTGCCAGCAGCTCAAAGGGACTGTGGAACACTGAAGCTTTCTTT.

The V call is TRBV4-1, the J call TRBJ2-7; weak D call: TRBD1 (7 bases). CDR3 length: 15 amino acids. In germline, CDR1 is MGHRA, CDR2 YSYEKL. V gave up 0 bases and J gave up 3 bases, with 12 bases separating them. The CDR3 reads CASSQESGGYYEQYF. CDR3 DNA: TGCGCCAGCAGCCAAGAATCAGGGGGGTACTACGAGCAGTACTTC.

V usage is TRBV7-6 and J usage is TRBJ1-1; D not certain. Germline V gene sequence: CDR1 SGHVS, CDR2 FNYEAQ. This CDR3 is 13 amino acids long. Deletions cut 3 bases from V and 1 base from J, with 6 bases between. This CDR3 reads CASSFDSNTEAFF. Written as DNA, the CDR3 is TGTGCCAGCAGCTTCGACTCGAACACTGAAGCTTTCTTT.

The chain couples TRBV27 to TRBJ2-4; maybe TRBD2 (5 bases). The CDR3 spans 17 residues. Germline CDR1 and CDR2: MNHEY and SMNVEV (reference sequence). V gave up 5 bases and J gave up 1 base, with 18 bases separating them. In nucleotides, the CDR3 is TGTGCCAGCAGTACATCCCCGGGGAGAGTGGCCAAAAACATTCAGTACTTC. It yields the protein CASSTSPGRVAKNIQYF.

Here the CDR3 DNA reads TGTGCCAGCAGCTCTGGTGCAGGCTCCTACGAGCAGTACTTC. Translated, it gives CASSSGAGSYEQYF. The chain recombines TRBV9 with TRBJ2-7; unclear D gene. Germline V gene sequence: CDR1 SGDLS, CDR2 YYNGEE. The CDR3 spans 14 residues. With 4 bases removed from V and 0 bases from J, the gap between germline ends came to 11 bases.